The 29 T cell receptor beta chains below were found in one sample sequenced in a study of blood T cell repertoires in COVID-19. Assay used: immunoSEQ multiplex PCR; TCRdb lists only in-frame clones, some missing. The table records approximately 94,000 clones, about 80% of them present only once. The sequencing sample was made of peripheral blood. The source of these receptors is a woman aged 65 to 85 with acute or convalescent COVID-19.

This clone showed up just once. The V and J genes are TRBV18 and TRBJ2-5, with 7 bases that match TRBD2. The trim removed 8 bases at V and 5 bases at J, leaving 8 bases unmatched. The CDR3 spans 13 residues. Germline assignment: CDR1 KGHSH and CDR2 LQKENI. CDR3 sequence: CASGTGGEETQYF. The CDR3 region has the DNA TGTGCCAGCGGTACGGGAGGCGAGGAGACCCAGTACTTC.

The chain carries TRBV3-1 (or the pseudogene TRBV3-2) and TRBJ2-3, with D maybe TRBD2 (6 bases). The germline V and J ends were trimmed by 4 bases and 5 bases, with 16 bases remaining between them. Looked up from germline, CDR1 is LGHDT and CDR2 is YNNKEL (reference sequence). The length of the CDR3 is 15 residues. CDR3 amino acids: CASSRQAGGGDTQYF. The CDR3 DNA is TGTGCCAGCAGCCGGCAAGCGGGTGGAGGAGATACGCAGTATTTT.

The CDR3: CSALGGIQYF. The CDR3 DNA sequence: TGCAGTGCCCTAGGCGGAATTCAGTACTTC. The chain employs TRBV20-1 and TRBJ2-4; D is undetermined. Germline V lookup: CDR1 DFQATT, CDR2 SNEGSKA (reference sequence). The CDR3 contains 10 residues. V was clipped by 6 bases and J by 10 bases, with 10 bases between them.

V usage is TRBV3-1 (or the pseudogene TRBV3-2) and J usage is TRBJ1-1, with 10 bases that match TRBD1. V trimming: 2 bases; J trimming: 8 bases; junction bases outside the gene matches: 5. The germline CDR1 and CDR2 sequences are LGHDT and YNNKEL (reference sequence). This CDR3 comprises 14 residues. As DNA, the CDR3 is TGTGCCAGCAGCCAAAACCGGGACAGGGGAGAAGCTTTCTTT. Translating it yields CASSQNRDRGEAFF.

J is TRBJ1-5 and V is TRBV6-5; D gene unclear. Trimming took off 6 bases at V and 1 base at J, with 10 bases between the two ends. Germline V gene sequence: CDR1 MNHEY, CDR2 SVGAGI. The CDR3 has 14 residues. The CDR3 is CASSSLTSNQPQHF. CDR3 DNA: TGTGCCAGCAGCTCCCTGACAAGCAATCAGCCCCAGCATTTT.

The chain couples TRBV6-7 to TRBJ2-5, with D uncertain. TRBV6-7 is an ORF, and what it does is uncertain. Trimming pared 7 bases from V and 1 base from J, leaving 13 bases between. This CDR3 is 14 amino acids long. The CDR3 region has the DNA TGTGCCAGCAATACTAACGGATTCCAAGAGACCCAGTACTTC. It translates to CASNTNGFQETQYF.

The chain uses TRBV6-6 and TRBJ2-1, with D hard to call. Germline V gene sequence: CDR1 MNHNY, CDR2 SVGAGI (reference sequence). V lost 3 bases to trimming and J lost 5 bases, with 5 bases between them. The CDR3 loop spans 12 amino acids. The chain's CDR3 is CASSYADNEQFF. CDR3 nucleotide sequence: TGTGCCAGCAGTTATGCGGACAATGAGCAGTTCTTC.

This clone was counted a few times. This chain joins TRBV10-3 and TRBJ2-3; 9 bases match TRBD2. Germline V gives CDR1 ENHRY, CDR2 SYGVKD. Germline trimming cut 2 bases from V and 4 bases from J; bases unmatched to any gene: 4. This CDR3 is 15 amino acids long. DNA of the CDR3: TGTGCCATCAGTGAGGGCGGGGGGGCCGCAGATACGCAGTATTTT. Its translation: CAISEGGGAADTQYF.

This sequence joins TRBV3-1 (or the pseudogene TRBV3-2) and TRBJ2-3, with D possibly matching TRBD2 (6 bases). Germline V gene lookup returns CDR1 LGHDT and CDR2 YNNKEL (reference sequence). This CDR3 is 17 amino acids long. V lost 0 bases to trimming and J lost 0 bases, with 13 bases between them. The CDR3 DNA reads TGTGCCAGCAGCCAAGATCTTGGCGGGACTAGCACAGATACGCAGTATTTT. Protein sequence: CASSQDLGGTSTDTQYF.

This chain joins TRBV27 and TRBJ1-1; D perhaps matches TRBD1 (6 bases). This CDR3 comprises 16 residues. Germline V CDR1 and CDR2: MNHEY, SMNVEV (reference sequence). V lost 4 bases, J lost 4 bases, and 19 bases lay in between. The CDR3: CASSSYRVGVITEAFF. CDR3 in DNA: TGTGCCAGCAGTTCTTACAGGGTAGGGGTAATCACTGAAGCTTTCTTT.

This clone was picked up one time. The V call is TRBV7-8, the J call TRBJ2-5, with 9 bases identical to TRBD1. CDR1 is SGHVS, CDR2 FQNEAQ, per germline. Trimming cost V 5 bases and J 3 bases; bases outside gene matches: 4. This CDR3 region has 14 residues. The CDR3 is CASSEGTGKETQYF. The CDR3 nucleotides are TGTGCCAGCAGCGAAGGGACAGGGAAAGAGACCCAGTACTTC.

The DNA of the CDR3 is TGCAGTGCTAGAAAGGGGGAGACCCAGTACTTC. Translated, it gives CSARKGETQYF. The rearrangement joins TRBV20-1 to TRBJ2-5; TRBD1 might be the D (5 bases). The CDR3 totals 11 residues. In germline, CDR1 is DFQATT, CDR2 SNEGSKA (reference sequence). V lost 2 bases, J lost 5 bases, and 6 bases lay in between.

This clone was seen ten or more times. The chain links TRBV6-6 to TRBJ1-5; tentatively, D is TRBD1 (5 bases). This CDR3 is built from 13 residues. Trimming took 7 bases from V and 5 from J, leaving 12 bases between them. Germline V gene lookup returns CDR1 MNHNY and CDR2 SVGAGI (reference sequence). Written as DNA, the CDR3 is TGTGCCAGCACACAGGACCAATATCAGCCCCAGCATTTT. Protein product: CASTQDQYQPQHF.

The CDR3 nucleotides are TGTGCCAGCAGCTGGACAGGGAACCAAGAGACCCAGTACTTC. Its protein product is CASSWTGNQETQYF. The chain carries TRBV5-5 and TRBJ2-5; 8 bases fit TRBD1. J lost 0 bases, V lost 3 bases, and 1 base had no gene match. Germline V gene sequence: CDR1 SGHKS, CDR2 YYEKEE (reference sequence). The CDR3 totals 14 residues. Full variable domain (rest looked up from reference TRBV5-5 and TRBJ2-5): DAGVTQSPTHLIKTRGQQVTLRCSPISGHKSVSWYQQVLGQGPQFIFQYYEKEERGRGNFPDRFSARQFPNYSSELNVNALLLGDSALYLCASSWTGNQETQYFGPGTRLLVL.

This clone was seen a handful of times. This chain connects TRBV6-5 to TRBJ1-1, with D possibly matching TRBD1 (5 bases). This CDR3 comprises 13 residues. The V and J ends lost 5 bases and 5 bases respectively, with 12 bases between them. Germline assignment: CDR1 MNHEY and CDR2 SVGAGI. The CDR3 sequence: CASSRQGLTEAFF. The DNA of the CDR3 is TGTGCCAGCAGTCGCCAGGGTCTGACTGAAGCTTTCTTT.

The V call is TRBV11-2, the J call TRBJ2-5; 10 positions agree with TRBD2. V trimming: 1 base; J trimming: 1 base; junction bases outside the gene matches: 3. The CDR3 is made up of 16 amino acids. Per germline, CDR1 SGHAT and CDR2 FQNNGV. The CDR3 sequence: CASSLGVAGGQETQYF. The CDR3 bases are TGTGCCAGCAGCTTAGGGGTAGCGGGGGGCCAAGAGACCCAGTACTTC.

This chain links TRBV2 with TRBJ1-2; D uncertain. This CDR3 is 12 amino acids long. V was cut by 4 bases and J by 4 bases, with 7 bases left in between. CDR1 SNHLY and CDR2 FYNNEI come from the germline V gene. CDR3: CASSGSSYGYTF. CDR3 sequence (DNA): TGTGCCAGCAGTGGCAGTTCCTATGGCTACACCTTC.

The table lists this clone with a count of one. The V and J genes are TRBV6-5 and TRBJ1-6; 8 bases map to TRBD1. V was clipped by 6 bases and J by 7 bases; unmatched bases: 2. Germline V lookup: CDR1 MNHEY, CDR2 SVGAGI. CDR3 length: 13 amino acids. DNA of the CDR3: TGTGCCAGCAGCCAGGGGGCGAATTCACCCCTCCACTTT. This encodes CASSQGANSPLHF.

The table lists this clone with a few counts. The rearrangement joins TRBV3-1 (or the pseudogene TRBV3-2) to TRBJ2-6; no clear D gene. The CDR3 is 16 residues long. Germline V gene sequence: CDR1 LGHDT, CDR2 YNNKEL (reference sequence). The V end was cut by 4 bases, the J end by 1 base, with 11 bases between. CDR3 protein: CASSLDFSSGANVLTF. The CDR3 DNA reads TGTGCCAGCAGCCTAGACTTTAGTTCTGGGGCCAACGTCCTGACTTTC.

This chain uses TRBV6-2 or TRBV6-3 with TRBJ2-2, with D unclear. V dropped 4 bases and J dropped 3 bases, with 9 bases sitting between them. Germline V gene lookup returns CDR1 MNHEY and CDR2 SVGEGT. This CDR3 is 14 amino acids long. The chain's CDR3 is CASSFRHDTGELFF. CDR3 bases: TGTGCCAGCAGTTTTCGACACGACACCGGGGAGCTGTTTTTT.

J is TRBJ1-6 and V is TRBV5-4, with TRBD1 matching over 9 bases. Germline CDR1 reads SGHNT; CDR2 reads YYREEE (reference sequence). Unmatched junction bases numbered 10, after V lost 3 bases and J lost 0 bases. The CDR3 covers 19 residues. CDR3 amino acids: CASSSTQTGGRSYNSPLHF. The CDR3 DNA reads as TGTGCCAGCAGCTCAACTCAGACAGGGGGTCGCTCCTATAATTCACCCCTCCACTTT.

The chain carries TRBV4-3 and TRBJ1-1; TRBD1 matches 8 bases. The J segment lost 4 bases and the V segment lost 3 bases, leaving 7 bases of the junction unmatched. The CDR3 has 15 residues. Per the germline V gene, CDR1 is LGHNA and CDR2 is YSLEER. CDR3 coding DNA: TGCGCCAGCAGCCAGTACTCCAGGGGGCCCACTGAAGCTTTCTTT. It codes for CASSQYSRGPTEAFF.

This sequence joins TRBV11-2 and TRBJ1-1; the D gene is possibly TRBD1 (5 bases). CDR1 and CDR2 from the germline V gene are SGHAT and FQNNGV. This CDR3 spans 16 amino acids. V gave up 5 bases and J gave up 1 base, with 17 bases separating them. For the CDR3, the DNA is TGTGCCAGCAGCCCAGGGAAGTTGGGGGGGAACACTGAAGCTTTCTTT. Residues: CASSPGKLGGNTEAFF. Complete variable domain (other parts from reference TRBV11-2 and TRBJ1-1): EAGVAQSPRYKIIEKRQSVAFWCNPISGHATLYWYQQILGQGPKLLIQFQNNGVVDDSQLPKDRFSAERLKGVDSTLKIQPAKLEDSAVYLCASSPGKLGGNTEAFFGQGTRLTVV.

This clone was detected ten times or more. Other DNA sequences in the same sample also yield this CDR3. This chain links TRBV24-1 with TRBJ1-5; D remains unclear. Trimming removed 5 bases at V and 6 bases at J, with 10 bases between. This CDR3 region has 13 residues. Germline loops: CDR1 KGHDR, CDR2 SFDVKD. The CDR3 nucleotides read TGTGCCACCAGTGTACACAGTGGTCAGCCCCAGCATTTT. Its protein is CATSVHSGQPQHF.

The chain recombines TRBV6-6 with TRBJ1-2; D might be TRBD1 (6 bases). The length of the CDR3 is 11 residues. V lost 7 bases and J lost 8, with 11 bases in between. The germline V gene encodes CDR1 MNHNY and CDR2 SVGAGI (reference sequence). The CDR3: CASTDRQGYTF. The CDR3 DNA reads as TGTGCCAGCACCGACAGGCAGGGCTACACCTTC.

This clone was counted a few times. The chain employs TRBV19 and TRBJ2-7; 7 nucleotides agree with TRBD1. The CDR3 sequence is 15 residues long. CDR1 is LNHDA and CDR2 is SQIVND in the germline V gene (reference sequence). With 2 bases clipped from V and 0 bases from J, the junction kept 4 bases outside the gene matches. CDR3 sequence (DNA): TGTGCCAGTAGTATACTCCGGGACAGCTCCTACGAGCAGTACTTC. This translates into CASSILRDSSYEQYF.

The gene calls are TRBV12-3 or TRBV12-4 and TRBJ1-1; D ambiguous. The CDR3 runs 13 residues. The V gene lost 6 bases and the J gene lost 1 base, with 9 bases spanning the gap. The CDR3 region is CASSQQENTEAFF. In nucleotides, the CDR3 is TGTGCCAGCAGCCAACAAGAGAACACTGAAGCTTTCTTT.

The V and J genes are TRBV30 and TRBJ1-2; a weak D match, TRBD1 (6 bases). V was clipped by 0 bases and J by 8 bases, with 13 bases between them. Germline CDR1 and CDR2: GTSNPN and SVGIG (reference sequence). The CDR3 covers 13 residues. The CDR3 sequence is CAWSVGRGGGYTF. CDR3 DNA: TGTGCCTGGAGTGTGGGCAGGGGTGGAGGCTACACCTTC.

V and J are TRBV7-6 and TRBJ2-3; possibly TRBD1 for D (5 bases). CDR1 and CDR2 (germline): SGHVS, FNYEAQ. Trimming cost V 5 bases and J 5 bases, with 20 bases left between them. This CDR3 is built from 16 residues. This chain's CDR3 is CASSRLGASGEDTQYF. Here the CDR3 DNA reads TGTGCCAGCAGCCGACTTGGGGCATCGGGCGAAGATACGCAGTATTTT. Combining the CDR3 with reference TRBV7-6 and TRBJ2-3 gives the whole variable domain GAGVSQSPRYKVTKRGQDVALRCDPISGHVSLYWYRQALGQGPEFLTYFNYEAQQDKSGLPNDRFSAERPEGSISTLTIQRTEQRDSAMYRCASSRLGASGEDTQYFGPGTRLTVL.